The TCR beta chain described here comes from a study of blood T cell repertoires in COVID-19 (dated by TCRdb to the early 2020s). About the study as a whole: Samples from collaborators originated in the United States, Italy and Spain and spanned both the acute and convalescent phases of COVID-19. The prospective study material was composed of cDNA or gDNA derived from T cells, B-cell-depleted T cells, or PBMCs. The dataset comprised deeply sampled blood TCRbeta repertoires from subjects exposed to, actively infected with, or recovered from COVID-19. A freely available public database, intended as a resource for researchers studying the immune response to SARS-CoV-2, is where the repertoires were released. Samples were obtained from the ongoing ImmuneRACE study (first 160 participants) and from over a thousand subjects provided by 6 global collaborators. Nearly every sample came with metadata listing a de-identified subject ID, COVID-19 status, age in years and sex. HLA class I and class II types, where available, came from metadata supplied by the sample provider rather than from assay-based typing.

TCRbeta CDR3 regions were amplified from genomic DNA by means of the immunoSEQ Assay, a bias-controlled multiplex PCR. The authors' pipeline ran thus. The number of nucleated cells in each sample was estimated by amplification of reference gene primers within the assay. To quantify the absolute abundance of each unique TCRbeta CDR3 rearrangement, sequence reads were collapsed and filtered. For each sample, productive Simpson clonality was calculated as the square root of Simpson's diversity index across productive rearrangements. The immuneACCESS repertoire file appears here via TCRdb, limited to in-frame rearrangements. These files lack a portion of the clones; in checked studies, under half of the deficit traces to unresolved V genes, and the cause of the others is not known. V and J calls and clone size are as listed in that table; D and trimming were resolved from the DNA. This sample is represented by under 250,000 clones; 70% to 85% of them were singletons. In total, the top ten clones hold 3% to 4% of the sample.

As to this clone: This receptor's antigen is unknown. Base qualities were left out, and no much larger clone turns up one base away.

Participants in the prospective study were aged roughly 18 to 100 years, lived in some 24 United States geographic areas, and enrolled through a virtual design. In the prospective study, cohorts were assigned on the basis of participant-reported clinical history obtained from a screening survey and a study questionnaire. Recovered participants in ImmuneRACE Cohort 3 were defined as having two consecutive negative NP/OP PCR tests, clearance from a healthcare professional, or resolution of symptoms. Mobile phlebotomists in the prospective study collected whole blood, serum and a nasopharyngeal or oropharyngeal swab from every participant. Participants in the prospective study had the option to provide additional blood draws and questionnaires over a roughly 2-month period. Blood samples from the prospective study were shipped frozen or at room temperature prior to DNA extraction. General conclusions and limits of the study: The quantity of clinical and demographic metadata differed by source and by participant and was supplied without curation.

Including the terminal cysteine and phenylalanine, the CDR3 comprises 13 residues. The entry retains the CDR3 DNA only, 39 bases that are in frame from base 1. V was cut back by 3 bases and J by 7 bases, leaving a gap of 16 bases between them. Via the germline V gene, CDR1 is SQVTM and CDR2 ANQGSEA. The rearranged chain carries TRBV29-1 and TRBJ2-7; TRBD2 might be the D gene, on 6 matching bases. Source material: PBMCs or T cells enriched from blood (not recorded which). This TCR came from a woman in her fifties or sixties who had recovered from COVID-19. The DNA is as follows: TGCAGCGTTGATGGGGCAGGGACTGGGGAGCAGTACTTC. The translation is CSVDGAGTGEQYF.